This T cell receptor beta chain was sequenced for a study of radiotherapy plus CTLA-4 blockade in lung cancer. Assay: immunoSEQ multiplex PCR; the TCRdb copy retains only in-frame clones and omits some. The sample includes about 110,000 clones, approximately 87% of them seen just once. Trimming removed 0 bases at V and 4 bases at J, with 28 bases between. This CDR3 comprises 20 residues. The germline V gene has CDR1 LNHNV and CDR2 YYDKDF (reference sequence). The genes are TRBV15 and TRBJ2-7; D is perhaps TRBD2 (6 bases). Material: peripheral blood, obtained from a patient treated with radiotherapy plus ipilimumab. The source is a human donor with non-small cell lung cancer that progressed on radiotherapy plus ipilimumab. Some clones in this sample may be carry-over from other donors' samples. CDR3 residues: CATSRDQERLRGEREYEQYF. DNA for the CDR3: TGTGCCACCAGCAGAGATCAAGAGAGATTAAGAGGGGAACGGGAGTACGAGCAGTACTTC.